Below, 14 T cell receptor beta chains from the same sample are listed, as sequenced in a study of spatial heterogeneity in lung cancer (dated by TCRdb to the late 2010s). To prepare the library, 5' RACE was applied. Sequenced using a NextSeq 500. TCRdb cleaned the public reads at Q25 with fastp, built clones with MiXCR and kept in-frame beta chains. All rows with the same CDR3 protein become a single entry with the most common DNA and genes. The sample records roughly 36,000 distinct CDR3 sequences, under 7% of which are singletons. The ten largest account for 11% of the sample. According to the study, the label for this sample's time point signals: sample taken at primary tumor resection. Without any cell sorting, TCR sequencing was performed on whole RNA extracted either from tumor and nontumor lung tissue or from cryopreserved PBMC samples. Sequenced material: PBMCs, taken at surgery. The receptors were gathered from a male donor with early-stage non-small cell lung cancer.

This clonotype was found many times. CDR3 in DNA: TGTGCCAGCAGTGCCCCCGGGGGGGGATCGTACGAGCAGTACTTC. As protein: CASSAPGGGSYEQYF. V usage is TRBV25-1 and J usage is TRBJ2-7, with 8 bases identical to TRBD2. This CDR3 has 15 amino acids. Germline V gene lookup returns CDR1 MGHDK and CDR2 SYGVNS. V was pared by 4 bases and J by 4 bases, with 9 bases of the junction left unmatched.

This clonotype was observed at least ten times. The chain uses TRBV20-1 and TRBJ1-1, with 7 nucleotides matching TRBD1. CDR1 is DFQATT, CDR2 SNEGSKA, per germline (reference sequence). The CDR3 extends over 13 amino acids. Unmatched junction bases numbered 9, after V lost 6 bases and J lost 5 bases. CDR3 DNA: TGCAGTGCGCCCAGACAGGGAGGGACTGAAGCTTTCTTT. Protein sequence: CSAPRQGGTEAFF.

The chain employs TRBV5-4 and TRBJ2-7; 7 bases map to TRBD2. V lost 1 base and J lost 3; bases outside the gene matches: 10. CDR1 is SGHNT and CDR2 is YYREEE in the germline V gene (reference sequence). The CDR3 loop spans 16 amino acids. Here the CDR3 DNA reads TGTGCCAGCAGCTTGCCTGGGAAGGGAGGGATCTACGAGCAGTACTTC. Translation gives CASSLPGKGGIYEQYF.

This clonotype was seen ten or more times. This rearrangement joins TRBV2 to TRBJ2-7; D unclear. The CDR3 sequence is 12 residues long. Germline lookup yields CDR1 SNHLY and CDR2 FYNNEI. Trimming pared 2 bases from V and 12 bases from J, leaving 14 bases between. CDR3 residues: CASSETATGTYF. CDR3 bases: TGTGCCAGCAGTGAAACCGCTACCGGCACGTACTTC.

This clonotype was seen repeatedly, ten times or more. The CDR3 coding sequence is TGTGCCAGCAGTCACAGGGCGATTAACTATGGCTACACCTTC. Protein sequence: CASSHRAINYGYTF. The chain employs TRBV12-3 or TRBV12-4 and TRBJ1-2; D perhaps matches TRBD1 (6 bases). V lost 5 bases, J lost 1 base, and 11 bases lay in between. This CDR3 has 14 amino acids.

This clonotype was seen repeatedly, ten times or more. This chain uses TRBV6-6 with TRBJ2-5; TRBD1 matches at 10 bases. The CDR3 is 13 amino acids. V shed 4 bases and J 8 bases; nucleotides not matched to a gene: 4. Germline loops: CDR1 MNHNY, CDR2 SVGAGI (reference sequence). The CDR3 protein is CASSLRQGATQYF. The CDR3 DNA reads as TGTGCCAGCAGTTTACGACAGGGGGCTACCCAGTACTTC.

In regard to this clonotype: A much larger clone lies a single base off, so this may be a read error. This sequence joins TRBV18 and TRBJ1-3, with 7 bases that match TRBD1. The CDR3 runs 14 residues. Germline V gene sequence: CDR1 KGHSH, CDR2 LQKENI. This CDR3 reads CAISPPDRGNTIYF. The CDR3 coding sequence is TGTGCCATCTCACCACCGGACAGGGGAAACACCATATATTTT.

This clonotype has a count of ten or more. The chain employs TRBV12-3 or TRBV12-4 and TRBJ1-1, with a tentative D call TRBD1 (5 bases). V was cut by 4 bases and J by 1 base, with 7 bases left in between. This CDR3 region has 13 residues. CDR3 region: CASSWGRNTEAFF. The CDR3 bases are TGTGCCAGCAGTTGGGGCAGGAACACTGAAGCTTTCTTT.

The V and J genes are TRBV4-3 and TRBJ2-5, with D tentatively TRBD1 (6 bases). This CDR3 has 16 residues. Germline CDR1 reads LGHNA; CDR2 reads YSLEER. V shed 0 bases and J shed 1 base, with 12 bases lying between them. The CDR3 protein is CASSQDTSGAQETQYF. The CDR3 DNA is TGCGCCAGCAGCCAAGATACTTCAGGGGCCCAAGAGACCCAGTACTTC.

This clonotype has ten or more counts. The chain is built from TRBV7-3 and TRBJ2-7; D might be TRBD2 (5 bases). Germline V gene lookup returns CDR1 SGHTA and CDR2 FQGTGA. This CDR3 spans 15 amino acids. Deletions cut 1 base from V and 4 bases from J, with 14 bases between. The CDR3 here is CASSLMRAESYEQYF. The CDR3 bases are TGTGCCAGCAGCTTAATGAGGGCAGAGTCTTACGAGCAGTACTTC.

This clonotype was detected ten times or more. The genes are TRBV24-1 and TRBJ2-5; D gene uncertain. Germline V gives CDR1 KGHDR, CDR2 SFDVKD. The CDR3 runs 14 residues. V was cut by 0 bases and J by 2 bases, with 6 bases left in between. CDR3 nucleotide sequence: TGTGCCACCAGTGATTTGAGCAGGCAAGAGACCCAGTACTTC. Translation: CATSDLSRQETQYF.

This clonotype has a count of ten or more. CDR3 residues: CASSPPRGAGEQYF. The CDR3 DNA follows: TGTGCCAGCTCACCACCGAGGGGGGCGGGGGAGCAGTACTTC. The chain is built from TRBV18 and TRBJ2-7; D is tentatively TRBD1 or TRBD2 (6 bases each). The CDR3 is made up of 14 amino acids. Between the trimmed V and J ends, which lost 0 bases and 7 bases, there was a span of 13 bases. Germline V gene sequence: CDR1 KGHSH, CDR2 LQKENI. The full variable domain, completed using reference TRBV18 and TRBJ2-7, is NAGVMQNPRHLVRRRGQEARLRCSPMKGHSHVYWYRQLPEEGLKFMVYLQKENIIDESGMPKERFSAEFPKEGPSILRIQQVVRGDSAAYFCASSPPRGAGEQYFGPGTRLTVT.

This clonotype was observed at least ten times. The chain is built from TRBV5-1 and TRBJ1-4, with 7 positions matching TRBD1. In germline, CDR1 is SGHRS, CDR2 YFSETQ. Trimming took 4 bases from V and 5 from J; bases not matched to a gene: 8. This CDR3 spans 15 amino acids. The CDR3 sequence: CASSPTRDRNEKLFF. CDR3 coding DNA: TGCGCCAGCAGCCCAACCCGGGACAGAAATGAAAAACTGTTTTTT.

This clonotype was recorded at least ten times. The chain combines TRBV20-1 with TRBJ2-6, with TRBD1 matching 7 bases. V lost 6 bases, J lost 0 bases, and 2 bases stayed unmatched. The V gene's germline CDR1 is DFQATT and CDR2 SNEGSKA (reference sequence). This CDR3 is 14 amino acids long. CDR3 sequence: CSAYRGSGANVLTF. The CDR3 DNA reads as TGCAGTGCCTACAGGGGCTCTGGGGCCAACGTCCTGACTTTC.